These T cell receptor beta chains were read from a single sample in a study of CD8+ T cells in alopecia areata. Using immunoSEQ multiplex PCR, the repertoire was profiled, and TCRdb retains in-frame clones only, with some absent. Among 65,000 to 75,000 clones listed, over 25% were seen once. The sample here was CD8+ T cells sorted from blood, taken at week 4, from a patient treated with tofacitinib. The receptors were sampled from a human donor with alopecia areata. The CDR3 runs from the conserved cysteine through the conserved F or W. The D gene is left open where the match is weak. Clone size is stated in some rows and not others, as once, few, many or a class when expanded.

V	size	J	D	CDR3	DNA
TRBV5-6	few	TRBJ2-3	TRBD2	CASSGGVAGRTDTQYF	TGTGCCAGCAGCGGAGGGGTAGCGGGACGGACAGATACGCAGTATTTT
TRBV28	NA	TRBJ1-5	NA	CASSQGTNQPQHF	TGTGCCAGCAGTCAGGGAACAAATCAGCCCCAGCATTTT
TRBV29-1	once	TRBJ2-7	NA	CSVEGTSSSYEQYF	TGCAGCGTTGAGGGGACTTCTAGCTCCTACGAGCAGTACTTC
TRBV29-1	few	TRBJ2-3	TRBD2	CSVEDRGLAGETDTQYF	TGCAGCGTTGAAGATCGGGGACTAGCGGGAGAAACAGATACGCAGTATTTT
TRBV19	NA	TRBJ1-6	TRBD1	CASRDRGDSPLHF	TGTGCCTCGCGGGACAGGGGGGATTCACCCCTCCACTTT
TRBV7-9	NA	TRBJ2-5	NA	CASSLDRSQETQYF	TGTGCCAGCAGCTTAGACAGGAGCCAAGAGACCCAGTACTTC
TRBV30	NA	TRBJ2-7	NA	CAWSEGGLHYEQYF	TGTGCCTGGAGCGAGGGGGGTTTGCACTACGAGCAGTACTTC
TRBV29-1	NA	TRBJ1-1	NA	CSVTMNTEAFF	TGCAGCGTTACAATGAACACTGAAGCTTTCTTT
TRBV23-1	NA	TRBJ1-1	NA	CASSQPVRGTEAFF	TGCGCCAGCAGTCAACCGGTACGTGGCACTGAAGCTTTCTTT
TRBV7-2	NA	TRBJ1-2	NA	CASSRGQLYGYTF	TGTGCCAGCAGCCGAGGACAGCTCTATGGCTACACCTTC